This T cell receptor (beta chain) was observed in a study of CD8 T cells in Susac syndrome. This clonotype was detected only once. After extraction with the RNeasy kit, about 0.5 to 1 ug of the RNA was reverse transcribed using random hexamers. TCRdb ran MiXCR on the immunoSEQ multiplex PCR reads and lists one entry per CDR3 protein. Among some 170,000 distinct CDR3 sequences listed, approximately 95% were seen once. This CDR3 is built from 11 residues. In germline, CDR1 is MNHEY, CDR2 SVGEGT. V gave up 2 bases and J gave up 11 bases, with 7 bases separating them. The chain recombines TRBV6-2 or TRBV6-3 with TRBJ1-5; D unresolved. Sequencing was carried out using CD4+ T cells from PBMCs. This clonotype was sampled from a human donor with multiple sclerosis. This CDR3 reads CASSYGLTQHF. The CDR3 DNA reads TGTGCCAGCAGTTACGGTCTGACCCAGCATTTT.